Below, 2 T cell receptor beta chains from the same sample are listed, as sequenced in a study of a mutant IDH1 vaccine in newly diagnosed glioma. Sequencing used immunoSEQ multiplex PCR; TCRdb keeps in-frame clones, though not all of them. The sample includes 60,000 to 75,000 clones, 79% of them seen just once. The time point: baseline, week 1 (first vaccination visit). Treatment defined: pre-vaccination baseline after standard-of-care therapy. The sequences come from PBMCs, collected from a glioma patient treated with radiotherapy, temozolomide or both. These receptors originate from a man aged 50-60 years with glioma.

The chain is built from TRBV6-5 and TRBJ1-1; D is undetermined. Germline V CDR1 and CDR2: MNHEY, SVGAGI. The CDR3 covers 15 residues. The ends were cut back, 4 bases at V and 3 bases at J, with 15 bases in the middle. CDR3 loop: CASSSPDGSYTEAFF. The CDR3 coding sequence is TGTGCCAGCAGTTCGCCCGACGGATCCTACACTGAAGCTTTCTTT.

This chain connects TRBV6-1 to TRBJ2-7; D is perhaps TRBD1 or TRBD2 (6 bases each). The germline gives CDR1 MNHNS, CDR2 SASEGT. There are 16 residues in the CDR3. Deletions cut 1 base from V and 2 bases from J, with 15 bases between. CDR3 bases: TGTGCCAGCAGTGAAGATACAGGGACTTGGGCCTACGAGCAGTACTTC. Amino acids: CASSEDTGTWAYEQYF.